The 18 T cell receptor beta chains below come from one sample, sequenced in a study of radiotherapy plus CTLA-4 blockade in lung cancer. Generated by immunoSEQ multiplex PCR, the TCRdb table keeps only in-frame clones and is missing some. Seen here are about 97,000 clones, around 79% observed once, and the top ten hold about 3%. Sequenced here: peripheral blood, sampled from a patient treated with radiotherapy plus ipilimumab. These receptors originate from a human donor with non-small cell lung cancer who had a partial response to radiotherapy plus ipilimumab. Some clones in this sample may be carry-over from other donors' samples.

The chain combines TRBV28 with TRBJ2-4, with a possible D match to TRBD2 (6 bases). CDR3 length equals 13 residues. Per germline, CDR1 MDHEN and CDR2 SYDVKM. V lost 7 bases and J 4 bases, leaving 11 bases between the germline ends. The CDR3 DNA reads as TGTGCCAGCAATCCCGGGACTAAAAACATTCAGTACTTC. It yields the protein CASNPGTKNIQYF.

The chain recombines TRBV12-1 with TRBJ2-7; no DNA check was done on the table's D call, TRBD2. TRBV12-1 is a pseudogene segment. The CDR3 totals 17 residues. The CDR3 is CASSFVVTNEVSYEQYF. CDR3 coding DNA: TGTGCCAGCAGCTTTGTCGTAACTAATGAGGTCTCCTACGAGCAGTACTTC.

This chain joins TRBV18 and TRBJ1-4; 7 bases agree with TRBD1. Germline assignment: CDR1 KGHSH and CDR2 LQKENI. The CDR3 sequence is 15 residues long. Trimming at V came to 5 bases and at J to 10 bases, leaving 13 bases not matched to a gene. The CDR3 is CASSGGQEYGGKLFF. In DNA form, the CDR3 reads TGTGCCAGCTCAGGAGGACAGGAGTATGGAGGAAAACTGTTTTTT.

The genes are TRBV10-3 and TRBJ1-1; D perhaps matches TRBD1 (6 bases). V was clipped by 3 bases and J by 0 bases, with 14 bases between them. Germline V gene sequence: CDR1 ENHRY, CDR2 SYGVKD. There are 16 residues in the CDR3. The CDR3 loop is CAISDPPGQVNTEAFF. The CDR3 nucleotides read TGTGCCATCAGTGACCCACCGGGACAAGTGAACACTGAAGCTTTCTTT.

This clone was seen a handful of times. The chain couples TRBV6-1 to TRBJ2-7; D gene unclear. V lost 2 bases to trimming and J lost 1 base, with 6 bases between them. The V gene's germline CDR1 is MNHNS and CDR2 SASEGT. The CDR3 spans 13 residues. The chain's CDR3 is CASSEIMSYEQYF. In nucleotides, the CDR3 is TGTGCCAGCAGTGAAATTATGTCCTACGAGCAGTACTTC.

This chain uses TRBV11-1 with TRBJ2-1; D might be TRBD1 (6 bases). The CDR3 runs 13 residues. CDR1 is SGHAT, CDR2 FQDESV, per germline (reference sequence). The V end lost 11 bases, the J end lost 6 bases, and 17 bases lay between the germline ends. The CDR3 reads CAGGSTGFNEQFF. CDR3 DNA sequence: TGTGCCGGGGGAAGCACAGGGTTCAATGAGCAGTTCTTC. The whole variable domain, remainder taken from reference TRBV11-1 and TRBJ2-1, is EAEVAQSPRYKITEKSQAVAFWCDPISGHATLYWYRQILGQGPELLVQFQDESVVDDSQLPKDRFSAERLKGVDSTLKIQPAELGDSAMYLCAGGSTGFNEQFFGPGTRLTVL.

The J gene is TRBJ2-5, the V gene TRBV4-2, with 13 bases fitting TRBD2. CDR1 LGHNA and CDR2 YNFKEQ come from the germline V gene. After removal of 3 bases from V and 5 bases from J, the junction contained 3 bases not matched to a gene. CDR3 length: 15 residues. This chain's CDR3 is CASSQAGLAGETQYF. The DNA of the CDR3 is TGTGCCAGCAGCCAGGCGGGACTAGCGGGGGAGACCCAGTACTTC.

This rearrangement joins TRBV7-9 to TRBJ2-3; 9 bases line up with TRBD1. The V and J ends lost 4 bases and 3 bases, in that order; junction bases with no gene match: 2. Germline V gene sequence: CDR1 SEHNR, CDR2 FQNEAQ (reference sequence). The CDR3 contains 14 residues. The DNA for the CDR3 is TGTGCCAGCAGCTCGGACAGGGGAACAGATACGCAGTATTTT. This sequence encodes CASSSDRGTDTQYF.

CDR3 sequence (DNA): TGTGCCAGCTCCCCTAAGTCGACAGGGCACAATGAGCAGTTCTTC. Encoded protein: CASSPKSTGHNEQFF. The V call is TRBV18, the J call TRBJ2-1, with 7 nucleotides matching TRBD1. The V and J ends lost 6 bases and 5 bases, in that order; junction bases with no gene match: 10. CDR3 size: 15 residues. CDR1 KGHSH and CDR2 LQKENI come from the germline V gene.

This clone was detected a few times. The chain recombines TRBV19 with TRBJ2-7, with D tentatively TRBD1 (5 bases). In germline, CDR1 is LNHDA, CDR2 SQIVND (reference sequence). V lost 1 base and J lost 6, with 10 bases in between. This CDR3 comprises 13 residues. CDR3 sequence reads: CASSIVFRAEQYF. The CDR3 bases are TGTGCCAGTAGTATAGTATTCAGGGCCGAGCAGTACTTC.

The CDR3 region is CASSSGRGENNSPLHF. Here the CDR3 DNA reads TGTGCCAGCAGTTCAGGACGGGGGGAGAATAATTCACCCCTCCACTTT. The chain joins TRBV2 to TRBJ1-6, with D possibly matching TRBD1 (5 bases). The CDR3 totals 16 residues. Germline loops: CDR1 SNHLY, CDR2 FYNNEI. Trimming pared 5 bases from V and 5 bases from J, leaving 16 bases between.

The chain uses TRBV7-3 and TRBJ2-7; a weak D match, TRBD1 (6 bases). The CDR3 is 14 amino acids. Germline V gives CDR1 SGHTA, CDR2 FQGTGA. V was clipped by 3 bases and J by 5 bases, with 14 bases between them. CDR3 bases: TGTGCCAGCAGCTTCGTCACAGGGCCCCACGAGCAGTACTTC. It codes for CASSFVTGPHEQYF. Looking up the rest from reference TRBV7-3 and TRBJ2-7 gives the full variable domain: GAGVSQTPSNKVTEKGKYVELRCDPISGHTALYWYRQSLGQGPEFLIYFQGTGAADDSGLPNDRFFAVRPEGSVSTLKIQRTERGDSAVYLCASSFVTGPHEQYFGPGTRLTVT.

This clone came up once. This chain connects TRBV15 to TRBJ1-2; the D gene is possibly TRBD1 (6 bases). Germline lookup yields CDR1 LNHNV and CDR2 YYDKDF (reference sequence). The CDR3 runs to 15 residues. The V and J ends lost 3 bases and 1 base respectively, with 12 bases between them. CDR3 region: CATSRINRDNYGYTF. The DNA for the CDR3 is TGTGCCACCAGCAGGATTAACAGGGATAACTATGGCTACACCTTC. Full variable domain (missing parts from reference TRBV15 and TRBJ1-2): DAMVIQNPRYQVTQFGKPVTLSCSQTLNHNVMYWYQQKSSQAPKLLFHYYDKDFNNEADTPDNFQSRRPNTSFCFLDIRSPGLGDTAMYLCATSRINRDNYGYTFGSGTRLTVV.

The J gene is TRBJ2-7, the V gene TRBV28; 9 bases agree with TRBD1. The V segment lost 5 bases and the J segment 2 bases; nucleotides outside the gene matches: 1. The CDR3 runs to 13 residues. Germline-derived CDR1 and CDR2 are MDHEN and SYDVKM. The CDR3 loop is CASSRQGAYEQYF. The CDR3 nucleotides read TGTGCCAGCAGTCGACAGGGGGCCTACGAGCAGTACTTC.

The rearrangement uses TRBV19 and TRBJ2-5; a possible D gene is TRBD1 (6 bases). The CDR3 extends over 15 amino acids. In germline, CDR1 is LNHDA, CDR2 SQIVND (reference sequence). Between the trimmed V and J ends, which lost 1 base and 1 base, there was a span of 10 bases. The CDR3: CASSIGTGFQETQYF. The CDR3 nucleotides are TGTGCCAGTAGTATAGGTACAGGGTTCCAAGAGACCCAGTACTTC.

This chain connects TRBV28 to TRBJ1-2; a weak D match, TRBD1 (5 bases). Trimming left V 3 bases short and J 5 bases short, with 16 bases between. The CDR3 consists of 15 residues. The germline V gene has CDR1 MDHEN and CDR2 SYDVKM. In DNA form, the CDR3 reads TGTGCCAGCAGTTTGACGGCAGGGCTAGGGTATGGCTACACCTTC. Its translation is CASSLTAGLGYGYTF.

The V gene is TRBV29-1, the J gene TRBJ1-1, with 9 bases fitting TRBD1. CDR1 SQVTM and CDR2 ANQGSEA come from the germline V gene. V was clipped by 5 bases and J by 5 bases; unmatched bases: 6. CDR3 length equals 13 residues. CDR3 coding DNA: TGCAGCGTTACAGGGGGCTCGAGTACTGAAGCTTTCTTT. Amino acid sequence: CSVTGGSSTEAFF.

V usage is TRBV5-1 and J usage is TRBJ1-3; 10 bases are a match to TRBD1. CDR3 length: 14 residues. Germline V gene lookup returns CDR1 SGHRS and CDR2 YFSETQ. The junction had 6 bases not matched to a gene; V was cut back by 4 bases and J by 8 bases. The CDR3 DNA reads as TGCGCCAGCAGCCAAGGACAGGGGGTTTACACCATATATTTT. It translates to CASSQGQGVYTIYF.